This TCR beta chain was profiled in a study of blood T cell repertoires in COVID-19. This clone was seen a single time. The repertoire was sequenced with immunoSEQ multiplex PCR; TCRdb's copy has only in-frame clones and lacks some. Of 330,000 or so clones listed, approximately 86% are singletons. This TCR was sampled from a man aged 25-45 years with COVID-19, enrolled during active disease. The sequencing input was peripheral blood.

The DNA of the CDR3 is TGTGCCAGCAGCTTAGAATCTCGGTGGACAGGAGGGGGAAAACTGTTTTTT. Translation: CASSLESRWTGGGKLFF. The V call is TRBV7-2, the J call TRBJ1-4; 7 nucleotides line up with TRBD1. Germline trimming cut 1 base from V and 10 bases from J; bases unmatched to any gene: 15. The CDR3 spans 17 residues. Germline values: CDR1 SGHTA, CDR2 FQGNSA.